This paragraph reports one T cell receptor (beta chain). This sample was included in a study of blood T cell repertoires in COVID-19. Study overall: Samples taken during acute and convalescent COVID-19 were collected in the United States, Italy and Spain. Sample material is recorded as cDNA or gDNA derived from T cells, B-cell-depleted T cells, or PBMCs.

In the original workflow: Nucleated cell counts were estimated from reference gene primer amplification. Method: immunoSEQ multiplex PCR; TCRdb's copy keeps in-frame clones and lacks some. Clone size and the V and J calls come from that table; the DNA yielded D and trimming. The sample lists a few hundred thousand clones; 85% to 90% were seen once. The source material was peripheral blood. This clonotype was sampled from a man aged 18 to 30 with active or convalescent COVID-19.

In DNA, the CDR3 is TGTGCCAGCAGCTTATTAGTGGATAATTCACCCCTCCACTTT. It specifies CASSLLVDNSPLHF. The gene calls are TRBV7-2 and TRBJ1-6; unclear D gene. Trimming stripped 2 bases from V and 5 bases from J, with 7 bases between. Germline CDR1 reads SGHTA; CDR2 reads FQGNSA. The CDR3 length is 14 residues.